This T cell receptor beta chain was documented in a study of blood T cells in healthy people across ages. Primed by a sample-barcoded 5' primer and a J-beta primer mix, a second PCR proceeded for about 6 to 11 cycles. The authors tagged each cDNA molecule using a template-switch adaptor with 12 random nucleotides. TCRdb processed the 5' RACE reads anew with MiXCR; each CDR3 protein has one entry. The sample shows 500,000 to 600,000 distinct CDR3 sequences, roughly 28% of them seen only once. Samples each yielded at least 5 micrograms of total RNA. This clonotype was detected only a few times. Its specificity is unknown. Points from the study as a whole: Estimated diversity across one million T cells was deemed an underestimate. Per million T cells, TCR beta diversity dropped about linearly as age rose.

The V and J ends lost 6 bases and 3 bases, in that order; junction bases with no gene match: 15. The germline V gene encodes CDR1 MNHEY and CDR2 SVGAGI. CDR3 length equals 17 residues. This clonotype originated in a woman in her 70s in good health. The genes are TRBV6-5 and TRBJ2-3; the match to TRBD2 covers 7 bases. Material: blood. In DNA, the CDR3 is TGTGCCAGCAGCGGTGGCGGGGGAGTCTTGAGGACAGATACGCAGTATTTT. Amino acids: CASSGGGGVLRTDTQYF.